The 18 T cell receptor beta chains below all came from one sample that was sequenced in a study of blood T cell repertoires in COVID-19. The protocol was immunoSEQ multiplex PCR, while the TCRdb copy is restricted to in-frame clones and leaves out a portion. The table records approximately 230,000 clones, about nine tenths of them present only once. Material: PBMCs or T cells enriched from blood (not recorded which). Receptors were obtained from a man aged 35 to 55 who had recovered from COVID-19.

The chain has TRBV27 and TRBJ2-1; 12 nucleotides match TRBD2. Trimming cost V 8 bases and J 7 bases; bases outside gene matches: 6. The V gene's germline CDR1 is MNHEY and CDR2 SMNVEV (reference sequence). The CDR3 length is 14 residues. The CDR3 reads CASGTSGGLNEQFF. The CDR3 DNA is TGTGCCAGCGGAACTAGCGGGGGGCTTAATGAGCAGTTCTTC.

The rearrangement joins TRBV24-1 to TRBJ2-1; no clear D. The CDR3 loop spans 15 amino acids. Germline V gives CDR1 KGHDR, CDR2 SFDVKD. Trimming cost V 6 bases and J 3 bases, with 14 bases left between them. CDR3 protein: CATSSASTGYNEQFF. The DNA of the CDR3 is TGTGCCACCAGTAGCGCGTCTACCGGCTACAATGAGCAGTTCTTC.

V and J are TRBV14 and TRBJ1-2; D remains unclear. The germline V gene encodes CDR1 SGHDN and CDR2 FVKESK. The V gene lost 1 base and the J gene lost 5 bases, with 11 bases spanning the gap. The CDR3 spans 14 residues. The CDR3 sequence is CASSQAPGIYGYTF. The DNA for the CDR3 is TGTGCCAGCAGCCAAGCCCCCGGGATATATGGCTACACCTTC.

This chain joins TRBV5-4 and TRBJ2-7; D call uncertain. Germline V CDR1 and CDR2: SGHNT, YYREEE (reference sequence). CDR3 length: 13 amino acids. Trimming cost V 10 bases and J 4 bases, with 18 bases left between them. This CDR3 reads CASRVTNEYEQYF. The CDR3, as DNA: TGTGCCTCCAGAGTAACTAATGAATACGAGCAGTACTTC.

This clone was counted between two and nine times. The chain couples TRBV27 to TRBJ2-7; D perhaps matches TRBD1 (5 bases). The CDR3 contains 14 residues. V lost 3 bases to trimming and J lost 1 base, with 10 bases between them. CDR1 MNHEY and CDR2 SMNVEV come from the germline V gene (reference sequence). The CDR3 sequence: CASSFGAASYEQYF. The CDR3 region has the DNA TGTGCCAGCAGTTTTGGGGCCGCTTCCTACGAGCAGTACTTC.

This clone was seen only once. The rearrangement joins TRBV18 to TRBJ1-2, with D unclear. Germline assignment: CDR1 KGHSH and CDR2 LQKENI. V lost 2 bases, J lost 3 bases, and 10 bases lay in between. This CDR3 has 14 residues. CDR3 DNA: TGTGCCAGCTCACCAGGGCCAGCAGACTATGGCTACACCTTC. Amino acid sequence: CASSPGPADYGYTF. Complete variable domain (other parts from reference TRBV18 and TRBJ1-2): NAGVMQNPRHLVRRRGQEARLRCSPMKGHSHVYWYRQLPEEGLKFMVYLQKENIIDESGMPKERFSAEFPKEGPSILRIQQVVRGDSAAYFCASSPGPADYGYTFGSGTRLTVV.

This clone is a singleton in its sample. The chain has TRBV9 and TRBJ2-5; D gene unclear. Between the trimmed V and J ends, which lost 3 bases and 11 bases, there was a span of 8 bases. CDR3 length: 10 residues. Germline lookup yields CDR1 SGDLS and CDR2 YYNGEE. CDR3 coding DNA: TGTGCCAGCAGCGAAGCTCGGCAGTACTTC. Translating gives CASSEARQYF.

The chain joins TRBV11-2 to TRBJ1-2; 7 bases match TRBD1. Germline V gives CDR1 SGHAT, CDR2 FQNNGV. The V segment lost 4 bases and the J segment 4 bases; nucleotides outside the gene matches: 9. The CDR3 is made up of 15 amino acids. The CDR3 DNA sequence: TGTGCCAGCAGCTACCGAACAGGGGCAGGCTATGGCTACACCTTC. It codes for CASSYRTGAGYGYTF. The full variable domain, with the rest looked up from reference TRBV11-2 and TRBJ1-2, is EAGVAQSPRYKIIEKRQSVAFWCNPISGHATLYWYQQILGQGPKLLIQFQNNGVVDDSQLPKDRFSAERLKGVDSTLKIQPAKLEDSAVYLCASSYRTGAGYGYTFGSGTRLTVV.

The CDR3 region has the DNA TGTGCCAGCACCGAGGGGGGGACAGGGGGCTTTCAGCCCCAGCATTTT. Translated, it gives CASTEGGTGGFQPQHF. The chain has TRBV2 and TRBJ1-5, with 12 bases aligning to TRBD1. J gave up 6 bases and V 7 bases, and 10 bases lay outside the gene matches. The germline V gene encodes CDR1 SNHLY and CDR2 FYNNEI. This CDR3 contains 16 residues.

In DNA, the CDR3 is TGTGCCAGCAGCTTGGGATGGGGGGGCTCGAGGACTGAAGCTTTCTTT. Its protein is CASSLGWGGSRTEAFF. This chain links TRBV5-6 with TRBJ1-1; possible D gene TRBD1, 6 bases. The germline V and J ends were trimmed by 0 bases and 5 bases, with 17 bases remaining between them. The CDR3 has 16 residues. Germline CDR1 reads SGHDT; CDR2 reads YYEEEE.

The count of this clone is one. The CDR3 spells CASSWFPGNQPQHF. The CDR3 coding sequence is TGCGCCAGCAGCTGGTTTCCGGGCAATCAGCCCCAGCATTTT. The V call is TRBV5-1, the J call TRBJ1-5; no clear D. The CDR3 covers 14 residues. V dropped 3 bases and J dropped 2 bases, with 9 bases sitting between them. Looked up from germline, CDR1 is SGHRS and CDR2 is YFSETQ.

This clone has more than one count but fewer than ten. The J gene is TRBJ1-2, the V gene TRBV21-1; TRBD1 is taken as the D call from the table, unchecked against the DNA. TRBV21-1 is marked as a pseudogene. The length of the CDR3 is 15 residues. The CDR3 sequence is CASSKRTGTLGGYTF. The CDR3 DNA follows: TGTGCCAGCAGCAAAAGAACAGGGACCTTGGGCGGCTACACCTTC.

The genes are TRBV6-5 and TRBJ1-1; no firm D call. The V and J ends lost 0 bases and 3 bases respectively, with 11 bases between them. CDR1 and CDR2 (germline): MNHEY, SVGAGI. The CDR3 runs 15 residues. CDR3 sequence (DNA): TGTGCCAGCAGTTACTCCGGGGTACTGGACACTGAAGCTTTCTTT. Translated, it gives CASSYSGVLDTEAFF.

This chain connects TRBV9 to TRBJ2-5, with D hard to call. The germline CDR1 and CDR2 sequences are SGDLS and YYNGEE. V dropped 2 bases and J dropped 1 base, with 9 bases sitting between them. There are 14 residues in the CDR3. The CDR3 DNA sequence: TGTGCCAGCAGCGTCGAGCCTTTCCAAGAGACCCAGTACTTC. Its translation: CASSVEPFQETQYF.

The chain is built from TRBV5-1 and TRBJ2-1, with 11 bases lining up with TRBD2. Per the germline V gene, CDR1 is SGHRS and CDR2 is YFSETQ. The CDR3 extends over 15 amino acids. After removal of 4 bases from V and 7 bases from J, the junction contained 7 bases not matched to a gene. The CDR3 bases are TGCGCCAGCAGCCTGGGACTAGCGGAGACGAATGAGCAGTTCTTC. It is translated as CASSLGLAETNEQFF.

V and J are TRBV27 and TRBJ1-5; no firm D call. Trimming took 1 base from V and 4 from J, leaving 5 bases between them. The CDR3 contains 13 residues. Germline values: CDR1 MNHEY, CDR2 SMNVEV (reference sequence). CDR3 sequence: CASSLYKNQPQHF. In DNA form, the CDR3 reads TGTGCCAGCAGTTTATACAAAAATCAGCCCCAGCATTTT.

This clone was recorded a few times. The rearrangement joins TRBV4-1 to TRBJ1-2; D gene unclear. V was shortened by 4 bases and J by 0 bases, with 12 bases between the two germline ends. CDR1 is MGHRA, CDR2 YSYEKL, per germline. The CDR3 runs to 15 residues. The CDR3 DNA reads TGCGCCAGCAGCCGGGTTGGCGGAGCTAACTATGGCTACACCTTC. Its protein product is CASSRVGGANYGYTF.

The chain recombines TRBV7-9 with TRBJ1-1; D perhaps matches TRBD1 (5 bases). Germline V gene lookup returns CDR1 SEHNR and CDR2 FQNEAQ (reference sequence). This CDR3 has 15 amino acids. V gave up 3 bases and J gave up 8 bases, with 19 bases separating them. The DNA of the CDR3 is TGTGCCAGCAGCTTCCCGGGGGGTGTAGAGAGAGAAGCTTTCTTT. The encoded protein is CASSFPGGVEREAFF.